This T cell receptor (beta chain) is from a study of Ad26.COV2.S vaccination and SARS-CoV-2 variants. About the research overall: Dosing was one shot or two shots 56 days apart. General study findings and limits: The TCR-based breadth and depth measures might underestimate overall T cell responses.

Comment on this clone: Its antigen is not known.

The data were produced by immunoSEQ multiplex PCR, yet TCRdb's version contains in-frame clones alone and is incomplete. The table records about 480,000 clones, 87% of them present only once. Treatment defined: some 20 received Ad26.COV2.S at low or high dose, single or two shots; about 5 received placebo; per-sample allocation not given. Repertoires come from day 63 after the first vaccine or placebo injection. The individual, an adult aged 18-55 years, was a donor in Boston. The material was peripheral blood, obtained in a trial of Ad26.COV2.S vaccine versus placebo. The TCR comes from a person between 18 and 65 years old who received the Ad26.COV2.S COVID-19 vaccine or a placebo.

The CDR3 loop is CASSVQGAHTEAFF. The DNA of the CDR3 is TGTGCCAGCAGCGTTCAGGGGGCTCACACTGAAGCTTTCTTT. The chain combines TRBV7-2 with TRBJ1-1; 8 bases match TRBD1. CDR3 length: 14 amino acids. Germline V gene lookup returns CDR1 SGHTA and CDR2 FQGNSA. Trimming took 5 bases from V and 3 from J; bases not matched to a gene: 5.